The 29 T cell receptor beta chains given below trace back to one sample, sequenced in a study of CD8 T cells in Susac syndrome. Roughly 0.45 to 1 ug RNA was reverse transcribed with random hexamers. Each CDR3 protein gets one entry after TCRdb re-called the immunoSEQ multiplex PCR reads with MiXCR. The sample shows a few hundred thousand distinct CDR3 sequences, roughly nine tenths of them seen only once. The sample comprised CD4+ T cells from PBMCs. Every receptor here comes from a human donor with multiple sclerosis.

The V call is TRBV30, the J call TRBJ1-1; weak D call: TRBD1 (5 bases). The germline V gene has CDR1 GTSNPN and CDR2 SVGIG (reference sequence). This CDR3 is built from 14 residues. V was trimmed by 5 bases and J by 1 base, leaving 14 bases between them. CDR3 nucleotide sequence: TGTGCCTGGGATTCACAAGGGACGAACACTGAAGCTTTCTTT. It codes for CAWDSQGTNTEAFF.

The V call is TRBV20-1, the J call TRBJ1-1; D not certain. CDR1 is DFQATT and CDR2 is SNEGSKA in the germline V gene (reference sequence). CDR3 length: 11 amino acids. V was pared by 5 bases and J by 1 base, with 5 bases between. The CDR3 DNA is TGCAGTGCTTCTCAGAACACTGAAGCTTTCTTT. It yields the protein CSASQNTEAFF.

The chain joins TRBV7-8 to TRBJ1-1; D ambiguous. Between the trimmed V and J ends, which lost 5 bases and 4 bases, there was a span of 8 bases. CDR1 is SGHVS and CDR2 is FQNEAQ in the germline V gene. The CDR3 loop spans 12 amino acids. The chain's CDR3 is CASSPQSTEAFF. The CDR3 DNA is TGTGCCAGCAGCCCCCAGAGCACTGAAGCTTTCTTT. The full variable domain, with the rest looked up from reference TRBV7-8 and TRBJ1-1, is GAGVSQSPRYKVAKRGQDVALRCDPISGHVSLFWYQQALGQGPEFLTYFQNEAQLDKSGLPSDRFFAERPEGSVSTLKIQRTQQEDSAVYLCASSPQSTEAFFGQGTRLTVV.

V and J are TRBV12-3 or TRBV12-4 and TRBJ2-1; no reliable D call. With 0 bases removed from V and 12 bases from J, the gap between germline ends came to 15 bases. The CDR3 is made up of 14 amino acids. CDR3 sequence: CASSLASTIRVQFF. The CDR3 coding sequence is TGTGCCAGCAGTTTAGCTAGCACCATTAGGGTGCAGTTCTTC.

The rearrangement uses TRBV5-1 and TRBJ1-3, with a possible D match to TRBD1 (5 bases). V was cut by 0 bases and J by 0 bases, with 10 bases left in between. The CDR3 is 16 residues long. The germline CDR1 and CDR2 sequences are SGHRS and YFSETQ. The CDR3: CASSLDGTNSGNTIYF. Here the CDR3 DNA reads TGCGCCAGCAGCTTGGATGGGACCAACTCTGGAAACACCATATATTTT.

V gene TRBV15 combines with J gene TRBJ1-1, with a weak D call TRBD1 (5 bases). The CDR3 covers 13 residues. V lost 0 bases and J 8 bases, leaving 10 bases between the germline ends. In germline, CDR1 is LNHNV, CDR2 YYDKDF (reference sequence). CDR3 in DNA: TGTGCCACCAGCAGAGATGTGGGGCGAGAAGCTTTCTTT. Its translation is CATSRDVGREAFF.

The rearrangement links TRBV19 to TRBJ1-1; 9 nucleotides match TRBD1. V was pared by 0 bases and J by 5 bases, with 4 bases of the junction left unmatched. Germline V gene data show CDR1 as LNHDA and CDR2 as SQIVND (reference sequence). This CDR3 is built from 15 residues. This chain's CDR3 is CASSIEGTGSTEAFF. The CDR3 bases are TGTGCCAGTAGTATAGAAGGGACAGGGTCTACTGAAGCTTTCTTT.

This chain connects TRBV19 to TRBJ2-3, with D possibly TRBD1 on 5 matching bases. The CDR3 contains 16 residues. Per germline, CDR1 LNHDA and CDR2 SQIVND (reference sequence). V lost 7 bases and J 1 base, leaving 18 bases between the germline ends. CDR3 coding DNA: TGTGCCAGTACCCAGGACACTTCTGGCGGCACAGATACGCAGTATTTT. Translated, it gives CASTQDTSGGTDTQYF.

The gene calls are TRBV7-9 and TRBJ1-3, with D maybe TRBD1 (5 bases). Trimming shortened V by 1 base and J by 4 bases, and 17 bases separated the two germline ends. Germline CDR1 is SEHNR and CDR2 is FQNEAQ (reference sequence). The CDR3 is 17 amino acids. The CDR3 loop is CASSLVFGTSGGNTIYF. In DNA form, the CDR3 reads TGTGCCAGCAGCTTAGTTTTCGGGACCTCAGGGGGAAACACCATATATTTT.

The chain uses TRBV20-1 and TRBJ1-1, with TRBD1 matching over 7 bases. Germline CDR1 DFQATT, CDR2 SNEGSKA (reference sequence). The CDR3 has 15 residues. V lost 2 bases and J lost 1; bases outside the gene matches: 7. CDR3 amino acids: CSARRGGGPNTEAFF. The CDR3 DNA sequence: TGCAGTGCTAGAAGGGGAGGGGGCCCGAACACTGAAGCTTTCTTT.

The V and J genes are TRBV5-1 and TRBJ2-1; D uncertain. The V end was cut by 5 bases, the J end by 13 bases, with 13 bases between. Germline V CDR1 and CDR2: SGHRS, YFSETQ. CDR3 length: 11 amino acids. The CDR3 loop reads CASRGSVNQFF. CDR3 coding DNA: TGCGCCAGCAGGGGCAGCGTGAACCAGTTCTTC.

This chain links TRBV5-1 with TRBJ2-3; 8 nucleotides agree with TRBD2. The CDR3 is 16 residues long. Germline lookup yields CDR1 SGHRS and CDR2 YFSETQ. The V gene end was trimmed by 4 bases and the J gene end by 5 bases; junction bases not matched to a gene: 12. The CDR3 DNA reads as TGCGCCAGCAGCCCGATACGGAGCGGGAGAGGAGATACGCAGTATTTT. Protein: CASSPIRSGRGDTQYF.

This clonotype has a single count. CDR3 coding DNA: TGCGCCAGCAGCCAAGACCTTAGGGGGGGGTACAATGAGCAGTTCTTC. The encoded protein is CASSQDLRGGYNEQFF. This chain links TRBV4-3 with TRBJ2-1; D perhaps matches TRBD2 (7 bases). Germline CDR1 and CDR2: LGHNA and YSLEER. The CDR3 consists of 16 residues. Trimming removed 0 bases from V and 4 bases from J, with 13 bases in between.

The chain combines TRBV6-2 or TRBV6-3 with TRBJ2-2; D call uncertain. The CDR3 contains 10 residues. The germline CDR1 and CDR2 sequences are MNHEY and SVGEGT. Between the trimmed V and J ends, which lost 6 bases and 9 bases, there was a span of 5 bases. As DNA, the CDR3 is TGTGCCAGCAGGAGGCGGGAGCTGTTTTTT. Its protein is CASRRRELFF.

V usage is TRBV10-3 and J usage is TRBJ2-7; D is unresolved. Per the germline V gene, CDR1 is ENHRY and CDR2 is SYGVKD. The V end lost 3 bases, the J end lost 7 bases, and 19 bases lay between the germline ends. The CDR3 is made up of 15 amino acids. CDR3: CAISEIGPPVGEQYF. The CDR3 DNA reads TGTGCCATCAGTGAAATCGGACCGCCTGTCGGAGAGCAGTACTTC.

The J gene is TRBJ1-1, the V gene TRBV6-5; D remains unclear. CDR3 size: 13 residues. The V gene lost 4 bases and the J gene lost 6 bases, with 12 bases spanning the gap. CDR1 is MNHEY, CDR2 SVGAGI, per germline. The CDR3 DNA reads TGTGCCAGCAGTTCACTTTTTCGGGCTGAAGCTTTCTTT. It encodes CASSSLFRAEAFF.

The V call is TRBV7-9, the J call TRBJ1-4; weak D call: TRBD1 (5 bases). Germline V gene lookup returns CDR1 SEHNR and CDR2 FQNEAQ (reference sequence). V was shortened by 4 bases and J by 5 bases, with 11 bases between the two germline ends. The CDR3 has 14 amino acids. CDR3 amino acids: CASSSDSLNEKLFF. CDR3 DNA: TGTGCCAGCAGCTCAGACAGCCTAAATGAAAAACTGTTTTTT.

This clonotype has just a few counts. V usage is TRBV29-1 and J usage is TRBJ2-7; 10 nucleotides match TRBD2. V shed 7 bases, J shed 0 bases, and the junction held 0 bases outside the gene matches. From germline, CDR1 is SQVTM and CDR2 ANQGSEA. This CDR3 contains 12 residues. The DNA of the CDR3 is TGCAGCGCTAGCGGGAGCTCCTACGAGCAGTACTTC. Protein sequence: CSASGSSYEQYF.

The chain joins TRBV5-1 to TRBJ2-3; 9 positions match TRBD1. Germline CDR1 SGHRS, CDR2 YFSETQ. The CDR3 consists of 15 residues. Trimming removed 4 bases from V and 4 bases from J; junction bases left unmatched: 7. CDR3 DNA sequence: TGCGCCAGCAGCCCGACGGGACAGGGCCCAGATACGCAGTATTTT. Its protein product is CASSPTGQGPDTQYF. Complete variable domain (other parts from reference TRBV5-1 and TRBJ2-3): KAGVTQTPRYLIKTRGQQVTLSCSPISGHRSVSWYQQTPGQGLQFLFEYFSETQRNKGNFPGRFSGRQFSNSRSEMNVSTLELGDSALYLCASSPTGQGPDTQYFGPGTRLTVL.

The rearrangement uses TRBV3-1 and TRBJ2-5; 8 bases map to TRBD1. Looked up from germline, CDR1 is LGHDT and CDR2 is YNNKEL (reference sequence). V shed 3 bases and J 2 bases; nucleotides not matched to a gene: 5. The CDR3 is 15 residues long. The CDR3 region is CASSQTTGDQETQYF. The CDR3 nucleotides are TGTGCCAGCAGCCAGACGACAGGGGATCAAGAGACCCAGTACTTC.

This chain joins TRBV5-1 and TRBJ2-3; TRBD2 is a possible D gene (6 bases). The CDR3 is 16 residues long. The germline CDR1 and CDR2 sequences are SGHRS and YFSETQ. V was pared by 0 bases and J by 3 bases, with 14 bases between. The CDR3 sequence: CASSLDYGRGTDTQYF. CDR3 DNA: TGCGCCAGCAGCTTGGATTACGGGAGAGGGACAGATACGCAGTATTTT.

The V and J genes are TRBV29-1 and TRBJ2-1; D may match TRBD1 or TRBD2 (6 bases each). Germline values: CDR1 SQVTM, CDR2 ANQGSEA. The germline V and J ends were trimmed by 7 bases and 9 bases, with 19 bases remaining between them. The length of the CDR3 is 13 residues. The CDR3 coding sequence is TGCAGCGGTGTTTCGGGGGCGCATCCTGAGCAGTTCTTC. It is translated as CSGVSGAHPEQFF.

The chain recombines TRBV5-4 with TRBJ2-7; the match to TRBD2 covers 14 bases. CDR3 length: 18 amino acids. V was pared by 4 bases and J by 0 bases, with 9 bases of the junction left unmatched. Germline-derived CDR1 and CDR2 are SGHNT and YYREEE (reference sequence). The CDR3 nucleotides are TGTGCCAGCAGCCGGGGACTAGCGGGAGTAATGGGCTCCTACGAGCAGTACTTC. Residues: CASSRGLAGVMGSYEQYF.

This sequence joins TRBV6-2 or TRBV6-3 and TRBJ1-2; TRBD1 agrees at 8 bases. Germline values: CDR1 MNHEY, CDR2 SVGEGT. The trim removed 2 bases at V and 10 bases at J, leaving 6 bases unmatched. This CDR3 is built from 13 residues. CDR3 in amino acids: CASSYVDREVYTF. The CDR3 coding sequence is TGTGCCAGCAGTTACGTGGACAGGGAGGTCTACACCTTC.

The count of this clonotype is one. The chain links TRBV20-1 to TRBJ1-4; D remains ambiguous. The CDR3 is made up of 12 amino acids. V was clipped by 4 bases and J by 10 bases, with 13 bases between them. Germline V gene data show CDR1 as DFQATT and CDR2 as SNEGSKA (reference sequence). The CDR3 reads CSAKEPSGKLFF. CDR3 DNA sequence: TGCAGTGCTAAGGAGCCCAGCGGAAAACTGTTTTTT.

The genes are TRBV4-1 and TRBJ2-3, with 11 nucleotides matching TRBD2. V lost 2 bases, J lost 2 bases, and 3 bases stayed unmatched. The germline V gene encodes CDR1 MGHRA and CDR2 YSYEKL. CDR3 length equals 16 residues. The CDR3 region is CASSQRLAGNTDTQYF. In nucleotides, the CDR3 is TGCGCCAGCAGCCAAAGACTAGCGGGGAACACAGATACGCAGTATTTT.

This sequence joins TRBV18 and TRBJ2-1; no reliable D call. Trimming pared 0 bases from V and 2 bases from J, leaving 11 bases between. CDR1 and CDR2 from the germline V gene are KGHSH and LQKENI. The CDR3 runs 16 residues. This chain's CDR3 is CASSPPGRNPYNEQFF. CDR3 nucleotides: TGTGCCAGCTCACCACCGGGCCGCAACCCCTACAATGAGCAGTTCTTC.

The chain carries TRBV2 and TRBJ1-5; 8 bases agree with TRBD1. The CDR3 loop spans 13 amino acids. Germline CDR1 and CDR2: SNHLY and FYNNEI. With V trimmed by 8 bases and J by 3 bases, 3 bases remained unmatched. CDR3 sequence reads: CASGQGDNQPQHF. The CDR3 coding sequence is TGTGCCAGCGGACAGGGCGACAATCAGCCCCAGCATTTT.

J is TRBJ2-5 and V is TRBV24-1; the D gene is possibly TRBD1 (5 bases). V was trimmed by 2 bases and J by 5 bases, leaving 20 bases between them. This CDR3 is built from 17 residues. The V gene's germline CDR1 is KGHDR and CDR2 SFDVKD. The CDR3 loop reads CATSDSPGYRSRETQYF. DNA of the CDR3: TGTGCCACCAGTGATTCACCGGGTTACAGGTCGAGGGAGACCCAGTACTTC.